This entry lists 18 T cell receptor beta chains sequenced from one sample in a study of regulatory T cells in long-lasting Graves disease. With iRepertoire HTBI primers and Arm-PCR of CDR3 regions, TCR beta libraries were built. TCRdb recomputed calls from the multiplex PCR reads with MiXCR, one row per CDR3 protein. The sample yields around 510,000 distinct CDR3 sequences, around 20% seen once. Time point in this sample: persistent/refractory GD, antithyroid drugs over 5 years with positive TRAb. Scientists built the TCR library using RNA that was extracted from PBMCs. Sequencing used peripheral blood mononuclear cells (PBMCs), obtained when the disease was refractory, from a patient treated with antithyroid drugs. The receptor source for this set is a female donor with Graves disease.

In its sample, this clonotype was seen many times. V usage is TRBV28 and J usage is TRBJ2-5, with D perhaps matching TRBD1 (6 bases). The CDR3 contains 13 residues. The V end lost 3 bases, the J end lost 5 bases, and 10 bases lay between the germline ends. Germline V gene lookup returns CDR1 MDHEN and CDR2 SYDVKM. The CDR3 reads CASSLGTGETQYF. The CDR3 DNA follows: TGTGCCAGCAGTTTGGGTACAGGGGAGACCCAGTACTTC.

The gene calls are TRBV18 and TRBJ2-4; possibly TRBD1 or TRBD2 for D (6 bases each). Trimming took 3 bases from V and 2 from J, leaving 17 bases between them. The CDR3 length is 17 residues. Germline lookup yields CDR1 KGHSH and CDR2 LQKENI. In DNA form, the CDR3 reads TGTGCCAGCTCACCCCAGGGGAGGAGAGGGACCAAAAACATTCAGTACTTC. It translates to CASSPQGRRGTKNIQYF.

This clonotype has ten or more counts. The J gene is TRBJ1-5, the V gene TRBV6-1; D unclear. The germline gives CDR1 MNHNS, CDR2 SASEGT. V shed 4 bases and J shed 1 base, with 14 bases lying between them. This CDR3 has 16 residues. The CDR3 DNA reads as TGTGCCAGCAGTGCCTCGACTGGGCAGAGCAATCAGCCCCAGCATTTT. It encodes CASSASTGQSNQPQHF.

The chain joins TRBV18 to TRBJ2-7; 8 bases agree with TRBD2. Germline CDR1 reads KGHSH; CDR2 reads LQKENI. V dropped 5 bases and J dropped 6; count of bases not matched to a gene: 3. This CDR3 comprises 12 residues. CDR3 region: CASSSGGSEQYF. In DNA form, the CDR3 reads TGTGCCAGCTCATCGGGGGGGTCCGAGCAGTACTTC.

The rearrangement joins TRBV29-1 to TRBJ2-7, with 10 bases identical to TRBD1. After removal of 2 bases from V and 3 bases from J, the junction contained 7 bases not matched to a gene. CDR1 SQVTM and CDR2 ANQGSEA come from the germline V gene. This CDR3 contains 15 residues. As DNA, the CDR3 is TGCAGCGTTGAACTCCAGGACAGGGGGGACTACGAGCAGTACTTC. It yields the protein CSVELQDRGDYEQYF.

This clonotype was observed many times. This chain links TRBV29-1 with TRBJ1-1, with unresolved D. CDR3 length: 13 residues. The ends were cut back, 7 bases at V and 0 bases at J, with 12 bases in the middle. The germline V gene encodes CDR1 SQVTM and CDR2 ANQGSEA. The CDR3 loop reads CSAAHFMNTEAFF. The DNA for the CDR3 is TGCAGCGCTGCCCACTTCATGAACACTGAAGCTTTCTTT.

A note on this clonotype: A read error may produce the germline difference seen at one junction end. The CDR3: CASSPGRLNIEAFF. CDR3 sequence (DNA): TGTGCCAGCAGCCCGGGACGGTTGAACATTGAAGCTTTCTTT. The chain joins TRBV9 to TRBJ1-1; D is perhaps TRBD1 (5 bases). This CDR3 spans 14 amino acids. Germline-derived CDR1 and CDR2 are SGDLS and YYNGEE.

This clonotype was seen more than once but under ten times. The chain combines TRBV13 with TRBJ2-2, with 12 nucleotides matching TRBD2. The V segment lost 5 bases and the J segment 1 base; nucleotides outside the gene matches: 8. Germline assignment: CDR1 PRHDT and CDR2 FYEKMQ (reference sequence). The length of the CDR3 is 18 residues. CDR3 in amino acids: CASSGWTSGEQNTGELFF. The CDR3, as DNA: TGTGCCAGCAGCGGCTGGACTAGCGGGGAACAGAACACCGGGGAGCTGTTTTTT.

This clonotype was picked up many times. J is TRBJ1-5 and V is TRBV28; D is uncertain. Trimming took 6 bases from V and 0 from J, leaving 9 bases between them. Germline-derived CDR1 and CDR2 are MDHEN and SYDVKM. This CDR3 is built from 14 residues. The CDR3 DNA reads TGTGCCAGCAGGCTACGATATAGCAATCAGCCCCAGCATTTT. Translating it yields CASRLRYSNQPQHF.

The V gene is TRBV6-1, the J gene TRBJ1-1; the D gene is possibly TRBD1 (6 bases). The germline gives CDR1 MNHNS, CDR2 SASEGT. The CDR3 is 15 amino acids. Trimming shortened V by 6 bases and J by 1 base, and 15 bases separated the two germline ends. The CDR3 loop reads CASRGPRGPNTEAFF. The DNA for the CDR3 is TGTGCCAGCAGGGGCCCCAGGGGCCCGAACACTGAAGCTTTCTTT.

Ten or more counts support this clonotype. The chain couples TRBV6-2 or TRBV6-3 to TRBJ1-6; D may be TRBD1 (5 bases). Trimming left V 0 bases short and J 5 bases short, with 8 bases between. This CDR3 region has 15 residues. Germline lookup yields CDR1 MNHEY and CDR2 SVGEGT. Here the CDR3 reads CASSYSRGNNSPLHF. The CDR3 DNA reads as TGTGCCAGCAGTTACTCGAGGGGTAATAATTCACCCCTCCACTTT.

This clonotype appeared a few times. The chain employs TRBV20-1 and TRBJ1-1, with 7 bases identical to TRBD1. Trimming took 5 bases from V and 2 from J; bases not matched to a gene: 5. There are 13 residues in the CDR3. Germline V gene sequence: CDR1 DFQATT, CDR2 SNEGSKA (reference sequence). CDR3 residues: CSAYRGFNTEAFF. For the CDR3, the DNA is TGCAGTGCTTACAGGGGTTTCAACACTGAAGCTTTCTTT.

The CDR3 is CASSIRPPYAEAFF. The CDR3 region has the DNA TGTGCCAGCAGTATCCGGCCCCCTTACGCTGAAGCTTTCTTT. The chain carries TRBV27 and TRBJ1-1; D not resolved. CDR3 length: 14 amino acids. Trimming stripped 5 bases from V and 6 bases from J, with 16 bases between. Per the germline V gene, CDR1 is MNHEY and CDR2 is SMNVEV (reference sequence).

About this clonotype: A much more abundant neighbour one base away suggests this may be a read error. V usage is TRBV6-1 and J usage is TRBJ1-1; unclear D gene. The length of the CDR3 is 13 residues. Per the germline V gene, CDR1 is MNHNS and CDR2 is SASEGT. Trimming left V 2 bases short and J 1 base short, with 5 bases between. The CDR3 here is CASSEIQNTEAFF. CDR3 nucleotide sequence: TGTGCCAGCAGTGAAATACAGAACACTGAAGCTTTCTTT.

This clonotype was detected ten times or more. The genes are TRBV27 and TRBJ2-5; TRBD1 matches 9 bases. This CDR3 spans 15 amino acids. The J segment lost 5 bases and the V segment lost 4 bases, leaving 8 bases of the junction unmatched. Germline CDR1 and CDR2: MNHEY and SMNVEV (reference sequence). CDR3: CASSSATGGGETQYF. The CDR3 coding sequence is TGTGCCAGCAGTTCCGCGACAGGGGGTGGGGAGACCCAGTACTTC.

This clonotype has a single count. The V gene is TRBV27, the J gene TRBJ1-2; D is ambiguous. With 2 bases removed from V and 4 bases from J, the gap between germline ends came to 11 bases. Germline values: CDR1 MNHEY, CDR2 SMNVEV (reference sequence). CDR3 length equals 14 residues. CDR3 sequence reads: CASSLSGLGYGYTF. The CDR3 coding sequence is TGTGCCAGCAGTTTAAGTGGGCTGGGCTATGGCTACACCTTC.

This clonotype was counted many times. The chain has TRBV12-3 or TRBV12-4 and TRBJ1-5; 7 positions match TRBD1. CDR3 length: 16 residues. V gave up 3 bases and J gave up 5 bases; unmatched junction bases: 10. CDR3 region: CASSFGTERMDQPQHF. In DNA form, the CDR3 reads TGTGCCAGCAGTTTCGGGACAGAGCGAATGGATCAGCCCCAGCATTTT.

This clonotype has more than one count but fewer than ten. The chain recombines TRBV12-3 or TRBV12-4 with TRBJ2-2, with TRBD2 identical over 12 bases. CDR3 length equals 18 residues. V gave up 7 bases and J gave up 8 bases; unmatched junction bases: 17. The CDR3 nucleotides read TGTGCCAGCACCCTAAGGACTAGCGGGGCCAGGGCTGCAGGGGAGCTGTTTTTT. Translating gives CASTLRTSGARAAGELFF.